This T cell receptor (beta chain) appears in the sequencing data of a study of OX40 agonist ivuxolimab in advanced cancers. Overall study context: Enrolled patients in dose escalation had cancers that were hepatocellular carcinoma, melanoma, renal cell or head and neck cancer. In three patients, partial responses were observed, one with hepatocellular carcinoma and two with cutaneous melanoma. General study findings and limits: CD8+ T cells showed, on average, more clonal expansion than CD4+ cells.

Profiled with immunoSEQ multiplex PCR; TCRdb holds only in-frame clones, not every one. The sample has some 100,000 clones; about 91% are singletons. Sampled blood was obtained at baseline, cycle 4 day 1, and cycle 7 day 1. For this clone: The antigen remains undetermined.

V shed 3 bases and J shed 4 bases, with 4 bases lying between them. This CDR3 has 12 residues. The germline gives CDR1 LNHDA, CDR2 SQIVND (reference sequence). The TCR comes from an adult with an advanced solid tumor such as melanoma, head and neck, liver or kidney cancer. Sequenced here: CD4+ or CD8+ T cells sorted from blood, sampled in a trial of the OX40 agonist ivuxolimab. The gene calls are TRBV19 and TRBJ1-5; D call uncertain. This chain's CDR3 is CASSIRNQPQHF. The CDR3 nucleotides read TGTGCCAGTAGTATCCGGAATCAGCCCCAGCATTTT.